The rows below give T cell receptor beta chains drawn from one sample of a study of vaccination and CD4 T cells after COVID-19. TCRdb processed the PCR reads anew with MiXCR; each CDR3 protein has one entry. Of around 9,000 distinct CDR3 sequences listed, 34% were seen once; the top ten hold roughly a fifth. For these receptors, no antigen is known. The sample consisted of CD4+ T cells from blood, cultured in vitro. These receptors originate from a human donor in good health. Both conserved end residues are part of each CDR3. A D gene is named only where the DNA matches it firmly. Size values are once, few and many counts, or a class for expanded clones, and some rows have none.

clone_size | d_call | j_call | v_call | cdr3_nt | cdr3_aa
. | . | TRBJ2-1 | TRBV24-1 | TGTGCCACCAGTGATTTGTGGGGGAGCTCCTACAATGAGCAGTTCTTC | CATSDLWGSSYNEQFF
. | . | TRBJ1-2 | TRBV7-2 | TGTGCCAGCAGCTTCCTCCCGGGCTATGGCTACACCTTC | CASSFLPGYGYTF
. | . | TRBJ1-6 | TRBV30 | TGTGCCTGGAGTGGCAAGGGGGGATCACCCCTCCACTTT | CAWSGKGGSPLHF
few | . | TRBJ1-5 | TRBV6-1 | TGTGCCAGCAGTCTAAAAGAAGGGGGTTGGGGTCAGCCCCAGCATTTT | CASSLKEGGWGQPQHF
. | . | TRBJ1-1 | TRBV12-3/TRBV12-4 | TGTGCCAGCAGTTTGAATATTGTGGGGATTGGGGACACTGAAGCTTTCTTT | CASSLNIVGIGDTEAFF
. | . | TRBJ2-7 | TRBV11-2 | TGTGCCAGCAGCCGTGAGGAAGGAGTGGAGCAGTACTTC | CASSREEGVEQYF
. | TRBD1 | TRBJ1-1 | TRBV27 | TGTGCCAGCAGTTCCCTTAGGGACAGGGCCACTGAAGCTTTCTTT | CASSSLRDRATEAFF
. | TRBD2 | TRBJ2-1 | TRBV19 | TGTGCCAGTAGTATTGGGACTAGCGCCTACAATGAGCAGTTCTTC | CASSIGTSAYNEQFF
few | TRBD1 | TRBJ1-2 | TRBV19 | TGTGCCAGTAGTATCGGGGGGACAGGGGGTCGCTATGGCTACACCTTC | CASSIGGTGGRYGYTF
. | . | TRBJ2-7 | TRBV9 | TGTGCCAGCAGCGGGGTTACAGCCTACGAGCAGTACTTC | CASSGVTAYEQYF
. | . | TRBJ2-3 | TRBV20-1 | TGCAGTGCTAGAGAAACGAGGGGCACAGATACGCAGTATTTT | CSARETRGTDTQYF
few | TRBD1 | TRBJ1-1 | TRBV30 | TGTGCCTGGGACAGGGGAGACCCTGAAGCTTTCTTT | CAWDRGDPEAFF
. | . | TRBJ2-1 | TRBV10-3 | TGTGCCACCTCTGCTTCCTACAATGAGCAGTTCTTC | CATSASYNEQFF
few | . | TRBJ1-6 | TRBV6-4 | TGTGCCAGCAGTACTGACAGCGCTAATTCACCCCTCCACTTT | CASSTDSANSPLHF
. | . | TRBJ2-7 | TRBV6-1 | TGTGCCAGCCGAACTGGCGGGACCGATACCTACGAGCAGTACTTC | CASRTGGTDTYEQYF
few | . | TRBJ1-1 | TRBV7-9 | TGTGCCAGCAGCTTAGAAGGGATGAACACTGAAGCTTTCTTT | CASSLEGMNTEAFF
. | . | TRBJ1-5 | TRBV28 | TGTGCCAGCGAGGGGGGAAGAAGCAATCAGCCCCAGCATTTT | CASEGGRSNQPQHF
few | . | TRBJ1-1 | TRBV29-1 | TGCAGCGTATCCAGCTTGGCCACTGAAGCTTTCTTT | CSVSSLATEAFF
. | . | TRBJ1-1 | TRBV6-2/TRBV6-3 | TGTGCCAGCAGTTACTCGTTACTCCCTGGGATGAACACTGAAGCTTTCTTT | CASSYSLLPGMNTEAFF
few | TRBD1 | TRBJ1-2 | TRBV6-2/TRBV6-3 | TGTGCCAGCAGTTACTCCGGGACAGCCATGGGGGGCTACACCTTC | CASSYSGTAMGGYTF
few | TRBD2 | TRBJ2-1 | TRBV19 | TGTGCCAGTAGCTATACCCCCCTAGCGGGACCGGACTACAATGAGCAGTTCTTC | CASSYTPLAGPDYNEQFF
. | . | TRBJ1-1 | TRBV5-8 | TGTGCCAGCAGCTTCCGTGGAGGGATGCCCACTGAAGCTTTCTTT | CASSFRGGMPTEAFF
few | . | TRBJ2-3 | TRBV7-9 | TGTGCCAGCAGCTTAGGGCTAGCGGGACAGGAGGATACGCAGTATTTT | CASSLGLAGQEDTQYF
. | . | TRBJ1-1 | TRBV20-1 | TGCAGTGCTAGCTGGTTGGGTCCCACTGAAGCTTTCTTT | CSASWLGPTEAFF
. | TRBD1 | TRBJ2-7 | TRBV5-1 | TGCGCCAGCAGCACCCCGGACAGGGGAAGGTACTTC | CASSTPDRGRYF
few | TRBD1 | TRBJ2-5 | TRBV6-1 | TGTGCCAGCAGTGAGGCAGGGGGAGAGACCCAGTACTTC | CASSEAGGETQYF
few | . | TRBJ2-1 | TRBV20-1 | TGCAGTGCTAGAGATGTCTCGGGACCCTCCTCACACTTCTTC | CSARDVSGPSSHFF
. | . | TRBJ1-6 | TRBV5-4 | TGTGCCAGCAGCTTGAGGGGCGGTGGGTCACCCCTCCACTTT | CASSLRGGGSPLHF
. | TRBD2 | TRBJ2-1 | TRBV7-2 | TGTGCCAGCAGCTCAGGCAAGGCGGGAGGGCCCTACAATGAGCAGTTCTTC | CASSSGKAGGPYNEQFF
few | . | TRBJ1-6 | TRBV27 | TGTGCCAGCAGCCAAAGGGGTTTGTATAATTCACCCCTCCACTTT | CASSQRGLYNSPLHF
. | TRBD1 | TRBJ2-7 | TRBV6-1 | TGTGCCAGCATCAAGACAGGGGGCTTCTACGAGCAGTACTTC | CASIKTGGFYEQYF
few | . | TRBJ2-3 | TRBV20-1 | TGCAGTGCTAGAGAATCAGTACCAGATACGCAGTATTTT | CSARESVPDTQYF
. | . | TRBJ1-1 | TRBV5-1 | TGCGCCAGCAGCTTGGAGGGACAGAACACTGAAGCTTTCTTT | CASSLEGQNTEAFF
few | TRBD1 | TRBJ2-7 | TRBV24-1 | TGTGCCACCAGTGATCCCCGACAGGGTCGGTCCTACGAGCAGTACTTC | CATSDPRQGRSYEQYF
few | . | TRBJ1-1 | TRBV29-1 | TGCAGCGTTCTACGGGTCGGGGTGAACACTGAAGCTTTCTTT | CSVLRVGVNTEAFF
. | TRBD2 | TRBJ2-1 | TRBV20-1 | TGCAGTGCTAGGCATCCGGCCGGGCTAGCGGACAATGGGCAGTTCTTC | CSARHPAGLADNGQFF
medium-sized | . | TRBJ2-7 | TRBV10-3 | TGTGCCACGGGACCGCCATTCTCCTACGAGCAGTACTTC | CATGPPFSYEQYF
few | . | TRBJ2-1 | TRBV6-4 | TGTGCCAGCAGTGAGGGAGACCCCGGGGATGAGCAGTTCTTC | CASSEGDPGDEQFF
few | . | TRBJ2-1 | TRBV20-1 | TGCAGTGCTAGTAGCGCGGGACGGTTCGATGAGCAGTTCTTC | CSASSAGRFDEQFF
. | . | TRBJ2-2 | TRBV28 | TGTGCCAGCAGTTTAGGGGGGCTAATTCGGATCGGGGAGCTGTTTTTT | CASSLGGLIRIGELFF
medium-sized | . | TRBJ1-5 | TRBV7-2 | TGTGCCAGCAGCTTGCGGGCCGATCAGCCCCAGCATTTT | CASSLRADQPQHF
. | TRBD2 | TRBJ2-7 | TRBV28 | TGTGCCGCCGCCGGGAGGGGCTACGAGCAGTACTTC | CAAAGRGYEQYF
. | TRBD2 | TRBJ2-4 | TRBV29-1 | TGCAGCGTTGAGGCTAGCGGGAGTGTCAAAAACATTCAGTACTTC | CSVEASGSVKNIQYF
few | . | TRBJ2-3 | TRBV20-1 | TGCAGTGCTAGAAACACAGCCCTGGGCACAGATACGCAGTATTTT | CSARNTALGTDTQYF
few | . | TRBJ2-3 | TRBV6-1 | TGTGCCAGCAACCGGGACAGCACAGATACGCAGTATTTT | CASNRDSTDTQYF
once | . | TRBJ1-1 | TRBV5-4 | TGTGCCAGCAGCGCCGGAGGATGGACGACAATGAACACTGAAGCTTTCTTT | CASSAGGWTTMNTEAFF
. | . | TRBJ2-1 | TRBV24-1 | TGTGCCACCAGTGACGTAACAGGGTTAAATGAGCAGTTCTTC | CATSDVTGLNEQFF
few | TRBD1 | TRBJ1-1 | TRBV6-2/TRBV6-3 | TGTGCCAGCAGTTTTTGGACAGGGCGAGGGAACACTGAAGCTTTCTTT | CASSFWTGRGNTEAFF
few | . | TRBJ1-5 | TRBV7-3 | TGTGCCAGCAGGACAGGACAAGAAGGGGACCCCCAGCATTTT | CASRTGQEGDPQHF
few | . | TRBJ2-5 | TRBV20-1 | TGCAGTGCTAGAGTGGGGGGGGCGACCCAGTACTTC | CSARVGGATQYF
few | . | TRBJ2-5 | TRBV20-1 | TGCAGTGCTCGCTTAGCAGGGGTCGGGGCCCAGTACTTC | CSARLAGVGAQYF
few | . | TRBJ1-1 | TRBV7-3 | TGTGCCAGCAGCTCCCAGAGGAACACTGAAGCTTTCTTT | CASSSQRNTEAFF